This TCR beta chain derives from a study of somatic mutations in cytotoxic T cells in rheumatoid arthritis. Findings and limits, study-wide: A single CD8+ clone exceeded 20% of CD8+ cells in about an eighth of the roughly 60 patients. Rheumatoid arthritis patients were compared with age-matched healthy controls, and their CD8+ T-cell clonality did not differ significantly. With advancing age, CD8+ clonality climbed in rheumatoid arthritis patients but did not rise in healthy controls.

On this clone: Its antigen is unknown.

This table comes from immunoSEQ multiplex PCR, and its TCRdb copy is limited to in-frame clones, with some not included. The sample has about 26,000 clones, roughly 87% seen once. Germline CDR1 reads GTSNPN; CDR2 reads SVGIG (reference sequence). The CDR3 has 12 amino acids. Trimming at V came to 7 bases and at J to 2 bases, leaving 3 bases not matched to a gene. The sequence was obtained from a man aged 50-60 years in good health. The J gene is TRBJ1-1, the V gene TRBV30, with 8 bases identical to TRBD1. Source material: CD8+ T cells sorted from blood. The DNA of the CDR3 is TGTGCCTTGCAGGGGGCTAACACTGAAGCTTTCTTT. Encoded protein: CALQGANTEAFF.